Following are 22 T cell receptor beta chains from one sample sequenced in a study of T-cell memory formation after mild COVID-19. TCRdb called the 5' RACE reads again in MiXCR, with one record for every CDR3 protein. The sample lists 180,000 or so distinct CDR3 sequences, approximately 16% seen once, with about 2% in the top ten. The sample taken for sequencing was PBMCs or a T cell subset sorted from them (not recorded which). The origin of the receptors is an adult woman who had mild COVID-19 (a few samples of this study predate the infection). Cell type and time point are not known.

This clonotype was seen at least ten times. Compared with germline, one end of the junction differs, possibly owing to a read error. The chain links TRBV5-1 to TRBJ2-1; 11 bases are a match to TRBD2. CDR1 is SGHRS and CDR2 is YFSETQ in the germline V gene. CDR3 length: 15 amino acids. CDR3 residues: CASSLTSGGYNEQFF. The DNA of the CDR3 is TGTGCCAGCAGCCTTACTAGCGGGGGCTACAATGAGCAGTTCTTC. The full variable domain, with the rest looked up from reference TRBV5-1 and TRBJ2-1, is KAGVTQTPRYLIKTRGQQVTLSCSPISGHRSVSWYQQTPGQGLQFLFEYFSETQRNKGNFPGRFSGRQFSNSRSEMNVSTLELGDSALYLCASSLTSGGYNEQFFGPGTRLTVL.

This chain uses TRBV2 with TRBJ2-1; D may be TRBD2 (5 bases). The CDR3 length is 16 residues. The V and J ends lost 7 bases and 1 base respectively, with 17 bases between them. CDR1 and CDR2 (germline): SNHLY, FYNNEI. The CDR3 DNA reads TGTGCCAGCACCCACGGAGGAACGTTATCCTACAATGAGCAGTTCTTC. Residues: CASTHGGTLSYNEQFF.

This clonotype occurred a few times. The rearrangement joins TRBV4-2 to TRBJ2-7; 10 nucleotides align to TRBD2. The germline gives CDR1 LGHNA, CDR2 YNFKEQ. V dropped 1 base and J dropped 2; count of bases not matched to a gene: 5. This CDR3 has 16 residues. CDR3 in DNA: TGTGCCAGCAGCCAAGGTCTAGCGGGAGCGACCTACGAGCAGTACTTC. Translation gives CASSQGLAGATYEQYF.

The V and J genes are TRBV2 and TRBJ2-5; D possibly corresponds to TRBD2 (6 bases). The CDR3 consists of 14 residues. The germline V gene has CDR1 SNHLY and CDR2 FYNNEI. The germline V and J ends were trimmed by 5 bases and 1 base, with 11 bases remaining between them. CDR3 coding DNA: TGTGCCAGCAGTCCCGGGACTTTCCAAGAGACCCAGTACTTC. Translating it yields CASSPGTFQETQYF.

This rearrangement joins TRBV7-8 to TRBJ1-1; D may be TRBD1 (6 bases). Deletions cut 5 bases from V and 4 bases from J, with 14 bases between. There are 14 residues in the CDR3. Germline CDR1 and CDR2: SGHVS and FQNEAQ. CDR3 loop: CASSTSGQSTEAFF. The CDR3 DNA sequence: TGTGCCAGCAGCACTTCTGGACAGAGCACTGAAGCTTTCTTT.

This clonotype was counted only a few times. The chain links TRBV10-3 to TRBJ2-1, with 10 bases aligning to TRBD2. Germline lookup yields CDR1 ENHRY and CDR2 SYGVKD. V lost 6 bases, J lost 1 base, and 6 bases stayed unmatched. The CDR3 extends over 16 amino acids. CDR3 sequence (DNA): TGTGCCATCAGCGGATCTAGCGGGAGTTCCTACAATGAGCAGTTCTTC. It specifies CAISGSSGSSYNEQFF.

There are many counts of this clonotype. The rearrangement uses TRBV11-2 and TRBJ2-3; the match to TRBD1 covers 10 bases. CDR1 is SGHAT and CDR2 is FQNNGV in the germline V gene. The CDR3 contains 16 residues. The V and J ends lost 1 base and 6 bases, in that order; junction bases with no gene match: 7. The CDR3 loop is CASSLVTGGAGDTQYF. CDR3 bases: TGTGCCAGCAGCTTAGTGACAGGGGGCGCCGGGGATACGCAGTATTTT.

V and J are TRBV7-3 and TRBJ2-3; TRBD1 aligns across 7 bases. The CDR3 sequence is 15 residues long. From germline, CDR1 is SGHTA and CDR2 FQGTGA. The trim removed 5 bases at V and 2 bases at J, leaving 7 bases unmatched. The CDR3 sequence is CASSPTGTVTDTQYF. The DNA for the CDR3 is TGTGCCAGCAGCCCAACGGGGACAGTCACAGATACGCAGTATTTT.

The rearrangement uses TRBV2 and TRBJ2-5; no firm D call. Trimming left V 8 bases short and J 0 bases short, with 7 bases between. This CDR3 is built from 12 residues. Germline assignment: CDR1 SNHLY and CDR2 FYNNEI. CDR3 protein: CASRLYQETQYF. The CDR3 nucleotides read TGTGCCAGCCGGCTGTACCAAGAGACCCAGTACTTC.

The genes are TRBV19 and TRBJ1-6, with 7 positions matching TRBD1. J was trimmed by 5 bases and V by 5 bases; bases with no gene match: 3. CDR1 and CDR2 (germline): LNHDA, SQIVND (reference sequence). The CDR3 consists of 14 residues. CDR3 residues: CASSSGQNNSPLHF. The CDR3 coding sequence is TGTGCCAGTAGTTCGGGACAGAATAATTCACCCCTCCACTTT.

This clonotype has a handful of counts. The chain carries TRBV24-1 and TRBJ1-2; D remains unclear. The V end was cut by 3 bases, the J end by 4 bases, with 11 bases between. The CDR3 has 14 amino acids. CDR1 is KGHDR and CDR2 is SFDVKD in the germline V gene. The CDR3 nucleotides read TGTGCCACCAGTGATCCGTGGCGCAGCTATGGCTACACCTTC. Translating gives CATSDPWRSYGYTF.

Many counts were recorded for this clonotype. This chain uses TRBV29-1 with TRBJ2-3; 13 bases fit TRBD2. The CDR3 is 14 residues long. Losses at the gene ends were 7 bases for V and 5 bases for J; bases not matched to a gene: 6. Germline lookup yields CDR1 SQVTM and CDR2 ANQGSEA. DNA for the CDR3: TGCAGCGGTAGACTAGCGGGAGGACAAGATACGCAGTATTTT. As protein: CSGRLAGGQDTQYF.

This chain links TRBV10-3 with TRBJ2-5; D is ambiguous. This CDR3 has 11 residues. V shed 7 bases and J shed 4 bases, with 7 bases lying between them. The germline V gene has CDR1 ENHRY and CDR2 SYGVKD. CDR3 in DNA: TGTGCCATCAACCGACGAGAGACCCAGTACTTC. This encodes CAINRRETQYF.

There are a few counts of this clonotype. The CDR3 sequence: CASSEVDSGGRDTQYF. CDR3 DNA sequence: TGTGCCAGCAGTGAAGTTGATAGCGGGGGAAGAGATACGCAGTATTTT. The chain joins TRBV6-1 to TRBJ2-3, with TRBD2 matching 9 bases. Losses at the gene ends were 1 base for V and 5 bases for J; bases not matched to a gene: 7. Looked up from germline, CDR1 is MNHNS and CDR2 is SASEGT. The CDR3 runs to 16 residues.

The gene calls are TRBV12-3 or TRBV12-4 and TRBJ1-6; D not certain. This CDR3 has 12 amino acids. V lost 6 bases and J lost 10, with 10 bases in between. The CDR3 sequence: CASRLTRSPLHF. DNA for the CDR3: TGTGCCAGCAGATTAACACGATCACCCCTCCACTTT.

The sample holds a few counts of this clonotype. The chain combines TRBV9 with TRBJ2-7; the match to TRBD2 covers 10 bases. Germline CDR1 SGDLS, CDR2 YYNGEE. V shed 3 bases and J 4 bases; nucleotides not matched to a gene: 10. CDR3 length equals 16 residues. CDR3 protein: CASSELGLAAIYEQYF. In DNA form, the CDR3 reads TGTGCCAGCAGCGAGCTCGGACTAGCGGCCATATACGAGCAGTACTTC. The entire variable domain, with the rest obtained from reference TRBV9 and TRBJ2-7, is as follows: DSGVTQTPKHLITATGQRVTLRCSPRSGDLSVYWYQQSLDQGLQFLIQYYNGEERAKGNILERFSAQQFPDLHSELNLSSLELGDSALYFCASSELGLAAIYEQYFGPGTRLTVT.

The chain combines TRBV29-1 with TRBJ2-2, with D maybe TRBD2 (5 bases). V gave up 7 bases and J gave up 4 bases, with 10 bases separating them. The CDR3 is 12 residues long. Germline CDR1 reads SQVTM; CDR2 reads ANQGSEA. CDR3 DNA: TGCAGCGCGGGGTTGAGCACCGGGGAGCTGTTTTTT. As protein: CSAGLSTGELFF.

At least ten counts were recorded for this clonotype. The J gene is TRBJ1-2, the V gene TRBV5-1, with 7 bases aligning to TRBD1. V lost 2 bases, J lost 8 bases, and 3 bases stayed unmatched. Germline CDR1 and CDR2: SGHRS and YFSETQ. The CDR3 is 12 residues long. CDR3 DNA: TGCGCCAGCAGCTTACAGGGGAACGGCTACACCTTC. It yields the protein CASSLQGNGYTF.

This chain connects TRBV7-9 to TRBJ2-7, with a weak D call TRBD1 (6 bases). Germline V gene lookup returns CDR1 SEHNR and CDR2 FQNEAQ (reference sequence). V was trimmed by 4 bases and J by 1 base, leaving 20 bases between them. The CDR3 has 17 residues. The CDR3 DNA reads as TGTGCCAGCAGCTCCGTGCGTGCCCGGGACACTTCCTACGAGCAGTACTTC. It specifies CASSSVRARDTSYEQYF.

This clonotype has at least ten counts. The V gene is TRBV7-2, the J gene TRBJ2-3; 14 positions match TRBD2. J was trimmed by 2 bases and V by 4 bases; bases with no gene match: 14. CDR3 length: 20 amino acids. CDR1 SGHTA and CDR2 FQGNSA come from the germline V gene. The CDR3 reads CASSSKIQRTSGGSTDTQYF. In DNA form, the CDR3 reads TGTGCCAGCAGCTCCAAAATCCAACGGACTAGCGGGGGGTCCACAGATACGCAGTATTTT.

The table lists this clonotype with a few counts. This chain joins TRBV28 and TRBJ2-7; D may be TRBD1 (9 bases). V was clipped by 5 bases and J by 5 bases, with 19 bases between them. This CDR3 contains 15 residues. From germline, CDR1 is MDHEN and CDR2 SYDVKM. In nucleotides, the CDR3 is TGTGCCAGCAGTCCTGGGACAGGGCGGGAGGACGAGCAGTACTTC. Translating it yields CASSPGTGREDEQYF.

The V call is TRBV20-1, the J call TRBJ1-2; D is possibly TRBD1 (6 bases). The CDR3 runs 14 residues. The V end lost 1 base, the J end lost 3 bases, and 12 bases lay between the germline ends. Germline V gene sequence: CDR1 DFQATT, CDR2 SNEGSKA (reference sequence). The CDR3 region has the DNA TGCAGTGCTAGAGCTCGGGGGGCACACTATGGCTACACCTTC. Protein product: CSARARGAHYGYTF.